The T cell receptor beta chain described here comes from a study of cytomegalovirus exposure and HLA in healthy donors. Trimming shortened V by 3 bases and J by 5 bases, and 20 bases separated the two germline ends. Germline CDR1 and CDR2: SEHNR and FQNEAQ (reference sequence). The CDR3 runs to 16 residues. In the PCR, 60 Vbeta and 13 Jbeta primers were used. In the original analysis: A later analysis counted 65 million to 80 million unique TCR beta chains, roughly 11 million shared. The table came from immunoSEQ multiplex PCR; TCRdb's copy has only in-frame clones and leaves some out. V and J calls and clone size are as listed in that table; D and trimming were resolved from the DNA. Of 180,000 or so clones listed, around 80% were seen once; the top ten hold around 8.3%.

The source material was PBMCs. V is TRBV7-9 and J is TRBJ2-7; TRBD2 is a possible D gene (5 bases). The sequence was obtained from a woman aged 40 to 50 in good health and CMV-seropositive. The CDR3 spells CASSFGGGSHADEQYF. CDR3 nucleotide sequence: TGTGCCAGCAGCTTTGGTGGAGGATCCCATGCTGACGAGCAGTACTTC.